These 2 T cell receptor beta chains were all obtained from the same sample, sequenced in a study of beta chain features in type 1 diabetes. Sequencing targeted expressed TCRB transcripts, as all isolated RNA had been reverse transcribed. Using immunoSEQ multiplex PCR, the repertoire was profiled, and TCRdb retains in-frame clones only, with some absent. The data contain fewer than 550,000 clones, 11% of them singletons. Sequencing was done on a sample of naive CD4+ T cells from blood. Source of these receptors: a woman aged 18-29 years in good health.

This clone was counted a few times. The CDR3 DNA reads TGTGCCAGCTCCCCTCAGCGGGAGTATGATGAGCAGTTCTTC. Translated: CASSPQREYDEQFF. This rearrangement joins TRBV18 to TRBJ2-1, with TRBD2 identical over 8 bases. This CDR3 spans 14 amino acids. Trimming removed 6 bases from V and 8 bases from J; junction bases left unmatched: 9. Germline V CDR1 and CDR2: KGHSH, LQKENI.

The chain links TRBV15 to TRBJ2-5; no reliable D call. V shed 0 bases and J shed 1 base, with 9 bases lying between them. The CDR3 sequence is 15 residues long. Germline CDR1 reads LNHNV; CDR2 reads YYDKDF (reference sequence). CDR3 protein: CATSRDRLTQETQYF. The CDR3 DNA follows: TGTGCCACCAGCAGAGATCGCCTAACCCAAGAGACCCAGTACTTC.